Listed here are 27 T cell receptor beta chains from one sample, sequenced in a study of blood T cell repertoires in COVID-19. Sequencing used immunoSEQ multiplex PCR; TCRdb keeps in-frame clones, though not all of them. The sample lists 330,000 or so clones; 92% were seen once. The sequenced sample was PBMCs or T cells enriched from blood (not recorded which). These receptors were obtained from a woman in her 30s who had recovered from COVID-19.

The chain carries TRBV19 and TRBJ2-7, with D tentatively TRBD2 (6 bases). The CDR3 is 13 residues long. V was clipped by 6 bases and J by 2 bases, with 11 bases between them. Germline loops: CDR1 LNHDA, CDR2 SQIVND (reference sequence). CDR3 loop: CASSAAGTYEQYF. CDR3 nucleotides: TGTGCCAGTAGCGCCGCGGGAACCTACGAGCAGTACTTC.

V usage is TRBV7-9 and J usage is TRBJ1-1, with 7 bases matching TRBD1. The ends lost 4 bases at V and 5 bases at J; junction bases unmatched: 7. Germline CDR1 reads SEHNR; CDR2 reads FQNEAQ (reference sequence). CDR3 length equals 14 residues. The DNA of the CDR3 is TGTGCCAGCAGCTCAGAGGCAGGGGGAACTGAAGCTTTCTTT. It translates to CASSSEAGGTEAFF.

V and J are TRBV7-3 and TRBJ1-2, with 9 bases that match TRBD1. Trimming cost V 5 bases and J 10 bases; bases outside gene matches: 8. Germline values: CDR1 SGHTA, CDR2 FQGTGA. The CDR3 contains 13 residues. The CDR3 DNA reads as TGTGCCAGCAGCCCTAACGGACAGGGGCCCTACACCTTC. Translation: CASSPNGQGPYTF.

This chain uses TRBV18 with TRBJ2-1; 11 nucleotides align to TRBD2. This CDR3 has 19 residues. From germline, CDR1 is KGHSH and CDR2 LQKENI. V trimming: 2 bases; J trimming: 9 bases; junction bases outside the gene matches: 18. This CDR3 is CASSPNRVAGGSVEGEQFF. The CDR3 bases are TGTGCCAGCTCACCAAATCGGGTAGCGGGAGGGTCCGTGGAAGGTGAGCAGTTCTTC.

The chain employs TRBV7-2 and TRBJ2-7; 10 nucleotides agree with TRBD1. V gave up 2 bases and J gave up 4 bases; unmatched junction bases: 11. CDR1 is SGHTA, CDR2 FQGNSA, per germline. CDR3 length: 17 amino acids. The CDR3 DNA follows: TGTGCCAGCAGCTTAAGGTCGGAGGGACAGGGGATTTACGAGCAGTACTTC. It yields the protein CASSLRSEGQGIYEQYF.

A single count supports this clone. DNA of the CDR3: TGTGCCAGCAGCCAAGGAGGCCAAGAGACCCAGTACTTC. It specifies CASSQGGQETQYF. This chain links TRBV3-1 (or the pseudogene TRBV3-2) with TRBJ2-5; D gene ambiguous. Germline lookup yields CDR1 LGHDT and CDR2 YNNKEL (reference sequence). The CDR3 has 13 amino acids. V dropped 1 base and J dropped 1 base, with 4 bases sitting between them.

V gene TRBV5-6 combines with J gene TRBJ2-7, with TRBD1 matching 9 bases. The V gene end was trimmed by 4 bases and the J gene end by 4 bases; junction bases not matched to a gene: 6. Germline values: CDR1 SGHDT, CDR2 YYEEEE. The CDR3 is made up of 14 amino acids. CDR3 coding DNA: TGTGCCAGCAGCCTCGGGACAGGGCTGTACGAGCAGTACTTC. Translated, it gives CASSLGTGLYEQYF.

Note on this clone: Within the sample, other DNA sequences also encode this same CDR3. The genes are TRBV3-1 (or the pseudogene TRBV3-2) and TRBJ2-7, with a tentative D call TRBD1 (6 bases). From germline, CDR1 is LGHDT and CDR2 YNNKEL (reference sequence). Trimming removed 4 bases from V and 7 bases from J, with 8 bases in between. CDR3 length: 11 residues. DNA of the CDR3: TGTGCCAGCAGCCGCACAGGGGAGCAGTACTTC. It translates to CASSRTGEQYF.

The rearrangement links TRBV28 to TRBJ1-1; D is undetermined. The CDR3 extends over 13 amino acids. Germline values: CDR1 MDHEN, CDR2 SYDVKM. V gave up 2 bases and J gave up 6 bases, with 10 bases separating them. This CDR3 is CASSLTQVSEAFF. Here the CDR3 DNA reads TGTGCCAGCAGTTTAACCCAGGTGTCTGAAGCTTTCTTT.

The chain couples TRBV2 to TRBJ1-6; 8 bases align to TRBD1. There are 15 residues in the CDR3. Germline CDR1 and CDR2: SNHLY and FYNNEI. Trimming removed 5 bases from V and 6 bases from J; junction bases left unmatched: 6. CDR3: CASSRNRGTNSPLHF. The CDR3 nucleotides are TGTGCCAGCAGTCGAAACAGGGGGACTAATTCACCCCTCCACTTT.

The CDR3 sequence: CASGFPDRSNSPLHF. The CDR3 bases are TGCGCCAGCGGCTTCCCGGACAGGAGTAATTCACCCCTCCACTTT. The V gene is TRBV4-3, the J gene TRBJ1-6; 7 nucleotides line up with TRBD1. CDR1 LGHNA and CDR2 YSLEER come from the germline V gene. This CDR3 is 15 amino acids long. V lost 8 bases, J lost 6 bases, and 10 bases stayed unmatched.

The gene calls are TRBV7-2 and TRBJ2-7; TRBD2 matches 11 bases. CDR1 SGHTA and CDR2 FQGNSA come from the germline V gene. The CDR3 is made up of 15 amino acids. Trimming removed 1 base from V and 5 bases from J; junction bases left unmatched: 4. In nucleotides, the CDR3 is TGTGCCAGCAGCTTAGGAGGTAGCGGGAGGGACGAGCAGTACTTC. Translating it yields CASSLGGSGRDEQYF.

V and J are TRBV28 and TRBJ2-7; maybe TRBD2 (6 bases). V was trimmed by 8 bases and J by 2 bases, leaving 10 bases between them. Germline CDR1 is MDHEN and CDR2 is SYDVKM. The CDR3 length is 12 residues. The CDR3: CASGGQTYEQYF. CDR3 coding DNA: TGTGCCAGCGGAGGGCAGACCTACGAGCAGTACTTC. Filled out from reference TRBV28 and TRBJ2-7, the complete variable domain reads DVKVTQSSRYLVKRTGEKVFLECVQDMDHENMFWYRQDPGLGLRLIYFSYDVKMKEKGDIPEGYSVSREKKERFSLILESASTNQTSMYLCASGGQTYEQYFGPGTRLTVT.

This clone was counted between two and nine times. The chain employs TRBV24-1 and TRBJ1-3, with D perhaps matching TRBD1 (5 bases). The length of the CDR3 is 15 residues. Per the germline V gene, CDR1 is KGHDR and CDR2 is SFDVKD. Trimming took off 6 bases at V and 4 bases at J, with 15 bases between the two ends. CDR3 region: CATSPGIIGGNTIYF. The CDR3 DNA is TGTGCCACCAGTCCAGGGATCATTGGCGGAAACACCATATATTTT.

The CDR3 DNA is TGTGCCAGCAGCTTAGCAGGGGACAGCTCCTACAATGAGCAGTTCTTC. Its protein product is CASSLAGDSSYNEQFF. V and J are TRBV7-2 and TRBJ2-1; 7 nucleotides match TRBD1. In germline, CDR1 is SGHTA, CDR2 FQGNSA. V was pared by 0 bases and J by 0 bases, with 2 bases of the junction left unmatched. The CDR3 runs 16 residues. Full variable domain (rest looked up from reference TRBV7-2 and TRBJ2-1): GAGVSQSPSNKVTEKGKDVELRCDPISGHTALYWYRQSLGQGLEFLIYFQGNSAPDKSGLPSDRFSAERTGGSVSTLTIQRTQQEDSAVYLCASSLAGDSSYNEQFFGPGTRLTVL.

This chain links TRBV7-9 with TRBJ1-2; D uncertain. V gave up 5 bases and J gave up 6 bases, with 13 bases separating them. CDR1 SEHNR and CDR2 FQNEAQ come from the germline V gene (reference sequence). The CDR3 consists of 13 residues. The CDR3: CASSPFAPDGYTF. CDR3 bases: TGTGCCAGCAGCCCGTTTGCTCCGGATGGCTACACCTTC.

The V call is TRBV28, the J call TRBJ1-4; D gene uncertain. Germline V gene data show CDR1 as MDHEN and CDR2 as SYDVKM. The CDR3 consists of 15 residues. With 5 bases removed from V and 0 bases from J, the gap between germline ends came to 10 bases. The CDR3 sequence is CASSDEDATNEKLFF. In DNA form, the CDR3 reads TGTGCCAGCAGTGATGAGGATGCAACTAATGAAAAACTGTTTTTT.

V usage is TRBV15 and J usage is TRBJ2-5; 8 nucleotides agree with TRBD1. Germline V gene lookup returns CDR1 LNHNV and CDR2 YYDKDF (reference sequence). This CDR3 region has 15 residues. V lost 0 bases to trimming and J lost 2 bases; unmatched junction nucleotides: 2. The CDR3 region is CATSREQGGQETQYF. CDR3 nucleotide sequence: TGTGCCACCAGCAGAGAACAGGGGGGACAAGAGACCCAGTACTTC.

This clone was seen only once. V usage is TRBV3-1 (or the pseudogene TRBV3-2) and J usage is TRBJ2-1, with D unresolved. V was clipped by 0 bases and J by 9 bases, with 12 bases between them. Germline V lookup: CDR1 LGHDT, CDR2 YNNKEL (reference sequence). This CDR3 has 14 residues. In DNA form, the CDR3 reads TGTGCCAGCAGCCAAGAATTACCCCCGGGTGAGCAGTTCTTC. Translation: CASSQELPPGEQFF.

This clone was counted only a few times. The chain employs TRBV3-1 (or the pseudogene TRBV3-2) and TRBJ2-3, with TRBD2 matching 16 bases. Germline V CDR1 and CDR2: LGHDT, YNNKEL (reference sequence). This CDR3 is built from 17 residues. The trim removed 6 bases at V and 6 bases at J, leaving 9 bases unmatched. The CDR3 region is CASSPGLAGGPRDTQYF. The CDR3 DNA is TGTGCCAGCAGTCCGGGACTAGCGGGGGGGCCTCGGGATACGCAGTATTTT.

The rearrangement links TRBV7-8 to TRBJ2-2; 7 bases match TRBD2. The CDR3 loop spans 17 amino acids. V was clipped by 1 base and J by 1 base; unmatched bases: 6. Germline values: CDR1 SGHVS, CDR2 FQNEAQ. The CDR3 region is CASSLGAASGNTGELFF. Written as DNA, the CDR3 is TGTGCCAGCAGCTTAGGAGCGGCTAGCGGGAACACCGGGGAGCTGTTTTTT.

The CDR3 DNA sequence: TGTGCCAGCAGGTCCGGGACAGATAATTCACCCCTCCACTTT. Encoded protein: CASRSGTDNSPLHF. This chain uses TRBV7-2 with TRBJ1-6, with 7 bases lining up with TRBD1. Looked up from germline, CDR1 is SGHTA and CDR2 is FQGNSA. The CDR3 has 14 amino acids. V was clipped by 6 bases and J by 5 bases; unmatched bases: 4.

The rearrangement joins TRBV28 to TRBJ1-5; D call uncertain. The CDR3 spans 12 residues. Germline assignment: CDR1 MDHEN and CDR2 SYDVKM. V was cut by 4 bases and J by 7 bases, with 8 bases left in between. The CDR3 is CASSSGEQPQHF. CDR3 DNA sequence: TGTGCCAGCAGTTCGGGAGAGCAGCCCCAGCATTTT.

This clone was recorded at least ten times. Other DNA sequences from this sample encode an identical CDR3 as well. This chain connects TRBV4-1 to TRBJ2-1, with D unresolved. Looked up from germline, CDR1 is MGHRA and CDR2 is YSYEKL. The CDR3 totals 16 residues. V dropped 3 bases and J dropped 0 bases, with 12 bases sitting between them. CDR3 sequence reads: CASSQVDIISYNEQFF. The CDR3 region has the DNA TGCGCCAGCAGCCAGGTAGACATAATCTCCTACAATGAGCAGTTCTTC.

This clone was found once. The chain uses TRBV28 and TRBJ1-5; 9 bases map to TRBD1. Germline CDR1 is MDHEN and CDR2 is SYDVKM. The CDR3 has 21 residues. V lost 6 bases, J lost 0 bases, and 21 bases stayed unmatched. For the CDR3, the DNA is TGTGCCAGCAGCCCCCGACAGGGGGACATACCTAAATTTATTAGCAATCAGCCCCAGCATTTT. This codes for CASSPRQGDIPKFISNQPQHF.

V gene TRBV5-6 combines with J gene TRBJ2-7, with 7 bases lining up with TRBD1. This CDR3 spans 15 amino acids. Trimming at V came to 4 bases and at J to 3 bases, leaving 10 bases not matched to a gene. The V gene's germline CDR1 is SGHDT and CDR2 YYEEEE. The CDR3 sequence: CASSVDLNRGYEQYF. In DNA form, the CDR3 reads TGTGCCAGCAGCGTAGATCTTAACAGGGGCTACGAGCAGTACTTC. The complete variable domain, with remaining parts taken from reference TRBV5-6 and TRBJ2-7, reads DAGVTQSPTHLIKTRGQQVTLRCSPKSGHDTVSWYQQALGQGPQFIFQYYEEEERQRGNFPDRFSGHQFPNYSSELNVNALLLGDSALYLCASSVDLNRGYEQYFGPGTRLTVT.

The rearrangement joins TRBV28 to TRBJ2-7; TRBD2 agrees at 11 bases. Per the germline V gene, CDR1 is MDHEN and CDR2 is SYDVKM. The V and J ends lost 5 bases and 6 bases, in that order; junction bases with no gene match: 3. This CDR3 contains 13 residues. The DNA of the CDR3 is TGTGCCAGCAGTGTGGGACTAGCGGTCGAGCAGTACTTC. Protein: CASSVGLAVEQYF.